The next 27 T cell receptor beta chains were all read from a single sample in a study of cytomegalovirus exposure and HLA in healthy donors. It was with 60 Vbeta and 13 Jbeta primers that the PCR ran. The data were produced by immunoSEQ multiplex PCR, yet TCRdb's version contains in-frame clones alone and is incomplete. The specimen's table records around 210,000 clones. The specimen was PBMCs. These receptor sequences come from a woman aged 25 to 39 in good health and CMV-seropositive.

The CDR3 region has the DNA TGTGCCAGCCGGACGGGGATTCAAGAGACCCAGTACTTC. Amino acids: CASRTGIQETQYF. The chain has TRBV11-2 and TRBJ2-5; possibly TRBD2 for D (5 bases). This CDR3 is built from 13 residues. The germline V and J ends were trimmed by 8 bases and 2 bases, with 12 bases remaining between them. Germline-derived CDR1 and CDR2 are SGHAT and FQNNGV.

A word on this clone: One junction end does not reproduce the germline sequence, and a read error may be involved. Other nucleotide sequences in the sample specify the same CDR3. The chain employs TRBV27 and TRBJ1-3; D not certain. Germline CDR1 and CDR2: MNHEY and SMNVEV (reference sequence). The CDR3 runs 15 residues. Here the CDR3 reads CASSLSASSGNTIYF. The CDR3, as DNA: TGTGCCAGCAGTCTATCGGCCAGCTCTGGAAACACCATATATTTT.

As for this clone: The same CDR3 can be traced to other DNA sequences in this sample. The chain has TRBV15 and TRBJ1-2; D not certain. The CDR3 consists of 12 residues. The V and J ends lost 0 bases and 4 bases respectively, with 3 bases between them. The germline V gene encodes CDR1 LNHNV and CDR2 YYDKDF (reference sequence). CDR3 in DNA: TGTGCCACCAGCAGAGACAGCTATGGCTACACCTTC. It translates to CATSRDSYGYTF.

This chain links TRBV7-2 with TRBJ2-3; D is uncertain. The CDR3 spans 13 residues. V lost 5 bases and J 2 bases, leaving 8 bases between the germline ends. Germline lookup yields CDR1 SGHTA and CDR2 FQGNSA. The CDR3 bases are TGTGCCAGCAGCCCGTACAACACAGATACGCAGTATTTT. Translated: CASSPYNTDTQYF.

The genes are TRBV10-3 and TRBJ1-2; 7 bases match TRBD1. CDR3 size: 14 residues. Trimming took 6 bases from V and 0 from J; bases not matched to a gene: 4. Germline CDR1 and CDR2: ENHRY and SYGVKD. CDR3 sequence reads: CAISRDSANYGYTF. CDR3 in DNA: TGTGCCATCAGCCGGGACAGCGCTAACTATGGCTACACCTTC.

The chain combines TRBV5-1 with TRBJ2-1; 11 nucleotides align to TRBD1. Unmatched junction bases numbered 9, after V lost 4 bases and J lost 9 bases. The CDR3 extends over 15 amino acids. From germline, CDR1 is SGHRS and CDR2 YFSETQ. The CDR3 is CASSRGQGALGEQFF. As DNA, the CDR3 is TGCGCCAGCAGCCGAGGACAGGGGGCATTGGGTGAGCAGTTCTTC.

This sequence joins TRBV28 and TRBJ2-7, with TRBD1 matching over 8 bases. Losses at the gene ends were 6 bases for V and 1 base for J; bases not matched to a gene: 8. In germline, CDR1 is MDHEN, CDR2 SYDVKM. The CDR3 length is 15 residues. CDR3 sequence reads: CASSSRDRPSYEQYF. The DNA of the CDR3 is TGTGCCAGCAGCTCTCGGGACAGGCCTTCCTACGAGCAGTACTTC.

The V and J genes are TRBV6-1 and TRBJ2-7, with 7 bases aligning to TRBD1. Germline V lookup: CDR1 MNHNS, CDR2 SASEGT. The CDR3 totals 14 residues. Trimming cost V 4 bases and J 0 bases; bases outside gene matches: 3. The DNA for the CDR3 is TGTGCCAGCAGTGGGGCAGGGGGCTCCTACGAGCAGTACTTC. Translated, it gives CASSGAGGSYEQYF.

The rearrangement links TRBV18 to TRBJ2-2; the match to TRBD2 covers 14 bases. The J segment lost 4 bases and the V segment lost 3 bases, leaving 4 bases of the junction unmatched. The germline CDR1 and CDR2 sequences are KGHSH and LQKENI. This CDR3 comprises 17 residues. The CDR3 here is CASSPMGLAGATGELFF. CDR3 nucleotide sequence: TGTGCCAGCTCACCCATGGGACTAGCGGGGGCCACCGGGGAGCTGTTTTTT.

V and J are TRBV10-3 and TRBJ1-1, with D possibly being TRBD1 (6 bases). With 10 bases removed from V and 1 base from J, the gap between germline ends came to 10 bases. The CDR3 spans 12 residues. Germline loops: CDR1 ENHRY, CDR2 SYGVKD. This CDR3 reads CATRTANTEAFF. CDR3 nucleotides: TGTGCCACGCGGACAGCGAACACTGAAGCTTTCTTT.

This chain connects TRBV5-1 to TRBJ1-4; D is unclear. The germline V gene encodes CDR1 SGHRS and CDR2 YFSETQ. Trimming took off 4 bases at V and 7 bases at J, with 14 bases between the two ends. The CDR3 runs to 14 residues. DNA for the CDR3: TGCGCCAGCAGCCCGCTCACGGGTCGTGAAAAACTGTTTTTT. It codes for CASSPLTGREKLFF. Drawing the rest from reference TRBV5-1 and TRBJ1-4, the complete variable domain is KAGVTQTPRYLIKTRGQQVTLSCSPISGHRSVSWYQQTPGQGLQFLFEYFSETQRNKGNFPGRFSGRQFSNSRSEMNVSTLELGDSALYLCASSPLTGREKLFFGSGTQLSVL.

J is TRBJ1-2 and V is TRBV7-2; D unclear. The CDR3 loop spans 13 amino acids. Trimming took 2 bases from V and 3 from J, leaving 7 bases between them. Germline lookup yields CDR1 SGHTA and CDR2 FQGNSA. This CDR3 is CASSLITDYGYTF. CDR3 nucleotides: TGTGCCAGCAGCTTAATTACGGACTATGGCTACACCTTC.

The chain employs TRBV19 and TRBJ2-7; TRBD1 aligns across 9 bases. CDR1 and CDR2 from the germline V gene are LNHDA and SQIVND (reference sequence). The CDR3 is 13 amino acids. Unmatched junction bases numbered 2, after V lost 6 bases and J lost 2 bases. The CDR3, as DNA: TGTGCCAGTAGGGACAGGGGCGCCTACGAGCAGTACTTC. Protein sequence: CASRDRGAYEQYF.

In nucleotides, the CDR3 is TGCGCCAGCAGCCAAGAATCCCGGGCCGGGACAGGGGGCCGGGGTGGCTACACCTTC. As protein: CASSQESRAGTGGRGGYTF. V is TRBV4-1 and J is TRBJ1-2; 12 positions agree with TRBD1. Trimming took 0 bases from V and 7 from J; bases not matched to a gene: 15. Germline CDR1 MGHRA, CDR2 YSYEKL. CDR3 size: 19 residues.

The chain uses TRBV7-6 and TRBJ2-7; a weak D match, TRBD2 (6 bases). Germline values: CDR1 SGHVS, CDR2 FNYEAQ. V lost 5 bases to trimming and J lost 4 bases, with 18 bases between them. The CDR3 has 15 residues. CDR3 protein: CASSPEASDTYEQYF. In DNA, the CDR3 is TGTGCCAGCAGCCCAGAGGCTAGCGATACATACGAGCAGTACTTC.

V and J are TRBV27 and TRBJ2-7; D might be TRBD2 (6 bases). The CDR3 is 17 residues long. Trimming removed 1 base at V and 2 bases at J, with 18 bases between. Looked up from germline, CDR1 is MNHEY and CDR2 is SMNVEV (reference sequence). The DNA of the CDR3 is TGTGCCAGCAGTTTATATCCCCCCCCGGGGGAGACCTACGAGCAGTACTTC. Amino acids: CASSLYPPPGETYEQYF.

V and J are TRBV19 and TRBJ2-1; tentative D call: TRBD1 (5 bases). This CDR3 is 14 amino acids long. Trimming removed 3 bases from V and 4 bases from J, with 10 bases in between. Looked up from germline, CDR1 is LNHDA and CDR2 is SQIVND (reference sequence). The CDR3 region is CASSMADRYNEQFF. The CDR3 coding sequence is TGTGCCAGTAGTATGGCAGACAGATACAATGAGCAGTTCTTC.

The rearrangement uses TRBV28 and TRBJ2-7; 8 bases are a match to TRBD2. The CDR3 has 15 amino acids. CDR1 is MDHEN and CDR2 is SYDVKM in the germline V gene. V trimming: 6 bases; J trimming: 3 bases; junction bases outside the gene matches: 10. CDR3 sequence (DNA): TGTGCCAGCAGCGATGTAGCGGGGAGCGGCTACGAGCAGTACTTC. Protein product: CASSDVAGSGYEQYF. The full variable domain, with the rest looked up from reference TRBV28 and TRBJ2-7, is DVKVTQSSRYLVKRTGEKVFLECVQDMDHENMFWYRQDPGLGLRLIYFSYDVKMKEKGDIPEGYSVSREKKERFSLILESASTNQTSMYLCASSDVAGSGYEQYFGPGTRLTVT.

J is TRBJ2-3 and V is TRBV14; 8 positions agree with TRBD1. The CDR3 is made up of 15 amino acids. V trimming: 1 base; J trimming: 4 bases; junction bases outside the gene matches: 4. Germline CDR1 SGHDN, CDR2 FVKESK. CDR3: CASSQGRGLPDTQYF. CDR3 bases: TGTGCCAGCAGCCAAGGCAGGGGGCTTCCAGATACGCAGTATTTT.

V gene TRBV10-3 combines with J gene TRBJ2-7, with D possibly being TRBD1 (5 bases). Germline values: CDR1 ENHRY, CDR2 SYGVKD. This CDR3 has 15 residues. Trimming removed 2 bases from V and 1 base from J, with 12 bases in between. The CDR3: CAISEPTRASYEQYF. Here the CDR3 DNA reads TGTGCCATCAGTGAGCCGACCAGGGCGTCCTACGAGCAGTACTTC.

J is TRBJ2-3 and V is TRBV6-6, with 8 bases fitting TRBD1. CDR1 MNHNY and CDR2 SVGAGI come from the germline V gene (reference sequence). The V and J ends lost 6 bases and 0 bases, in that order; junction bases with no gene match: 2. The CDR3 length is 14 residues. CDR3 in DNA: TGTGCCAGCAGCCGGACAGGGAGCACAGATACGCAGTATTTT. Its translation: CASSRTGSTDTQYF.

The CDR3 DNA follows: TGTGCCAGCAGCCGTGGGGGGAGTCTCTATGGCTACACCTTC. This translates into CASSRGGSLYGYTF. The chain joins TRBV2 to TRBJ1-2; TRBD1 is a possible D gene (5 bases). The V end was cut by 6 bases, the J end by 4 bases, with 15 bases between. This CDR3 has 14 residues. Germline V gives CDR1 SNHLY, CDR2 FYNNEI. Variable domain in full (rest from reference TRBV2 and TRBJ1-2): EPEVTQTPSHQVTQMGQEVILRCVPISNHLYFYWYRQILGQKVEFLVSFYNNEISEKSEIFDDQFSVERPDGSNFTLKIRSTKLEDSAMYFCASSRGGSLYGYTFGSGTRLTVV.

The chain recombines TRBV5-1 with TRBJ2-5; 10 bases are a match to TRBD2. CDR3 length: 15 residues. Germline V CDR1 and CDR2: SGHRS, YFSETQ. V lost 4 bases to trimming and J lost 5 bases; unmatched junction nucleotides: 8. The CDR3 nucleotides read TGCGCCAGCAGCCTCTTCGGGACTAGCGCCGAGACCCAGTACTTC. Translation gives CASSLFGTSAETQYF.

V and J are TRBV7-8 and TRBJ2-5; TRBD1 matches at 7 bases. This CDR3 is built from 13 residues. V lost 5 bases, J lost 4 bases, and 4 bases stayed unmatched. CDR1 is SGHVS and CDR2 is FQNEAQ in the germline V gene. CDR3 amino acids: CASSPRDRETQYF. The CDR3, as DNA: TGTGCCAGCAGCCCACGGGACAGAGAGACCCAGTACTTC.

The chain is built from TRBV9 and TRBJ1-1; weak D call: TRBD1 (5 bases). This CDR3 region has 15 residues. Germline V gene lookup returns CDR1 SGDLS and CDR2 YYNGEE. V dropped 2 bases and J dropped 3 bases, with 14 bases sitting between them. The DNA for the CDR3 is TGTGCCAGCAGCGTTTCGGGGGGTACGTACACTGAAGCTTTCTTT. It is translated as CASSVSGGTYTEAFF.

The gene calls are TRBV28 and TRBJ1-2; 7 bases are a match to TRBD1. Germline V gives CDR1 MDHEN, CDR2 SYDVKM. The CDR3 sequence is 15 residues long. V was clipped by 4 bases and J by 2 bases; unmatched bases: 7. The CDR3 region is CASSWGQFGNYGYTF. DNA of the CDR3: TGTGCCAGCAGTTGGGGACAGTTTGGAAACTATGGCTACACCTTC.

This chain links TRBV14 with TRBJ2-1; 11 nucleotides align to TRBD1. The V segment lost 4 bases and the J segment 3 bases; nucleotides outside the gene matches: 5. Germline V gene lookup returns CDR1 SGHDN and CDR2 FVKESK. CDR3 length: 16 residues. CDR3 sequence reads: CASSPLGQGVYNEQFF. DNA for the CDR3: TGTGCCAGCAGCCCTCTGGGACAGGGGGTCTACAATGAGCAGTTCTTC.